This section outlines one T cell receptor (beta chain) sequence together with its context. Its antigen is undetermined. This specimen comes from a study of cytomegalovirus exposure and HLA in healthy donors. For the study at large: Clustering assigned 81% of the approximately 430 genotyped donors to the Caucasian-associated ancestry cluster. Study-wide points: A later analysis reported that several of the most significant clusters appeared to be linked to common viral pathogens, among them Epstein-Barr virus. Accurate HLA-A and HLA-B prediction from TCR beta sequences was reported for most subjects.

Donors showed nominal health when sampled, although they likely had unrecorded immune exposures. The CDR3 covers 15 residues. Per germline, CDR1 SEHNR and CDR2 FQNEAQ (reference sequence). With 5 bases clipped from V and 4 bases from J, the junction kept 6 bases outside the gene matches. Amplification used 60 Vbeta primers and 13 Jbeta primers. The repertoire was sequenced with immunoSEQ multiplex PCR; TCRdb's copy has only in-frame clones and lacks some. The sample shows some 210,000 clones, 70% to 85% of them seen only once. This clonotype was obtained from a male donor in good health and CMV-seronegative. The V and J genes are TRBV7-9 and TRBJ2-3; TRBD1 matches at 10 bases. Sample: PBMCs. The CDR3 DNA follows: TGTGCCAGCAGCCCAACGACAGGGGGCGCAGATACGCAGTATTTT. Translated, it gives CASSPTTGGADTQYF.